A selection of T cell receptor beta chains follows, all from one sample in a study of molecular identifiers for immune sequencing clone quantification. In TCRdb, the PCR reads were re-called with MiXCR into one record per CDR3 protein. The sample records about 640,000 distinct CDR3 sequences, less than 20% being singletons. The sample was naive CD8+ T cells from blood, with Jurkat cell RNA spiked in. These receptors originate from a human donor in good health. Some libraries in this study had Jurkat cell RNA spiked in. CDR3s include the opening cysteine and the closing phenylalanine or tryptophan. Fields, in order: clone size, D gene, V gene, J gene, CDR3 DNA, CDR3 protein. The D gene is left open where the match is weak. The listing skips clone size in some rows; elsewhere it reads once, few, many or a size class.

clone size: many
D gene: .
V gene: TRBV19
J gene: TRBJ1-1
CDR3 DNA: TGTGCCAGTTGGGGGGTGGGGCAGGGGCCCCCTGAAGCTTTCTTT
CDR3 protein: CASWGVGQGPPEAFF

clone size: .
D gene: .
V gene: TRBV6-2/TRBV6-3
J gene: TRBJ2-7
CDR3 DNA: TGTGCCAGCAGTTACTCGGCACAGGGCTACGAGCAGTACTTC
CDR3 protein: CASSYSAQGYEQYF

clone size: many
D gene: .
V gene: TRBV7-2
J gene: TRBJ1-1
CDR3 DNA: TGTGCCAGCAGCCCAACCTGGACACAAACGGGGGGGACTGAAGCTTTCTTT
CDR3 protein: CASSPTWTQTGGTEAFF

clone size: .
D gene: .
V gene: TRBV6-5
J gene: TRBJ2-1
CDR3 DNA: TGTGCCAGCAGCACTAACGTGGGGGAGACCTACAATGAGCAGTTCTTC
CDR3 protein: CASSTNVGETYNEQFF

clone size: few
D gene: .
V gene: TRBV4-3
J gene: TRBJ2-3
CDR3 DNA: TGCGCCAGCAGCCAGGAACTTGGGGACTCGATTAAGGATACGCAGTATTTT
CDR3 protein: CASSQELGDSIKDTQYF

clone size: many
D gene: TRBD1
V gene: TRBV28
J gene: TRBJ1-5
CDR3 DNA: TGTGCCAGCAGTTTTGGCAGGGGGCTCGGCGGCAATCAGCCCCAGCATTTT
CDR3 protein: CASSFGRGLGGNQPQHF

clone size: many
D gene: .
V gene: TRBV27
J gene: TRBJ1-1
CDR3 DNA: TGTGCCAGCAGTTTATCACCTGTCGGGCCTGAAGCTTTCTTT
CDR3 protein: CASSLSPVGPEAFF

clone size: .
D gene: .
V gene: TRBV13
J gene: TRBJ2-1
CDR3 DNA: TGTGCCAGCAGCCCACGGGAGTCACGAGAGCGGTTCTTC
CDR3 protein: CASSPRESRERFF

clone size: many
D gene: .
V gene: TRBV30
J gene: TRBJ2-7
CDR3 DNA: TGTGCCTGGGAGGACCCCGCGGAAACCTACGAGCAGTACTTC
CDR3 protein: CAWEDPAETYEQYF

clone size: many
D gene: .
V gene: TRBV4-1
J gene: TRBJ2-7
CDR3 DNA: TGCGCCAGCAGCCAAGACAGGGCTGTGCTGTACGAGCAGTACTTC
CDR3 protein: CASSQDRAVLYEQYF

clone size: few
D gene: .
V gene: TRBV4-1
J gene: TRBJ2-1
CDR3 DNA: TGCGCCAGCAGCCAAGAAGGGGGGAACAATGAGCAGTTCTTC
CDR3 protein: CASSQEGGNNEQFF

clone size: few
D gene: TRBD2
V gene: TRBV28
J gene: TRBJ2-7
CDR3 DNA: TGTGCCAGCAGTTTTAGCAGCGGGAGTACGTACGAGCAGTACTTC
CDR3 protein: CASSFSSGSTYEQYF

clone size: few
D gene: .
V gene: TRBV11-2
J gene: TRBJ1-1
CDR3 DNA: TGTGCCAGCAGCTTAGTAGGCAGCGTGAACACTGAAGCTTTCTTT
CDR3 protein: CASSLVGSVNTEAFF

clone size: many
D gene: .
V gene: TRBV6-6
J gene: TRBJ1-5
CDR3 DNA: TGTGCCAGCAGATTCTCCATCCAGGGTTCGGATCAGCCCCAGCATTTT
CDR3 protein: CASRFSIQGSDQPQHF

clone size: many
D gene: .
V gene: TRBV10-3
J gene: TRBJ2-3
CDR3 DNA: TGTGCCATCAGTGAGTCGGTGTCTAGCCTACTCACAGATACGCAGTATTTT
CDR3 protein: CAISESVSSLLTDTQYF

clone size: many
D gene: .
V gene: TRBV21-1
J gene: TRBJ2-7
CDR3 DNA: TGTGCCAGCAGCAGACCCTCGGGACTGAAACCCTACGGGCAGTACTTC
CDR3 protein: CASSRPSGLKPYGQYF

clone size: .
D gene: TRBD1
V gene: TRBV19
J gene: TRBJ2-5
CDR3 DNA: TGTGCCAGGGGACAGTTCCAAGAGACCCAGTACTTC
CDR3 protein: CARGQFQETQYF

clone size: few
D gene: TRBD2
V gene: TRBV2
J gene: TRBJ2-7
CDR3 DNA: TGTGCCAGCAGTGAGGGGGCTAGCGGGAGTACTCCGGGCTTTGACGAGCAGTACTTC
CDR3 protein: CASSEGASGSTPGFDEQYF

clone size: many
D gene: .
V gene: TRBV6-1
J gene: TRBJ2-7
CDR3 DNA: TGTGCCAGCAGTGGATATTCTACAGGGACCGAGCAGTACTTC
CDR3 protein: CASSGYSTGTEQYF

clone size: .
D gene: TRBD1
V gene: TRBV4-3
J gene: TRBJ1-2
CDR3 DNA: TGCGCCAGCAGCCAAGATAGATGGGGACAGGGCGACTATGGCTACACCTTC
CDR3 protein: CASSQDRWGQGDYGYTF

clone size: many
D gene: .
V gene: TRBV7-9
J gene: TRBJ2-5
CDR3 DNA: TGTGCCAGCAGCCTACCCCAGGGATTTCAAGAGACCCAGTACTTC
CDR3 protein: CASSLPQGFQETQYF

clone size: many
D gene: .
V gene: TRBV12-3/TRBV12-4
J gene: TRBJ1-2
CDR3 DNA: TGTGCCAGCAGTCCCGCTACAGTAAACTATGGCTACACCTTC
CDR3 protein: CASSPATVNYGYTF

clone size: .
D gene: TRBD1
V gene: TRBV4-3
J gene: TRBJ2-7
CDR3 DNA: TGCGCCAGCAGCCATCACCCGGGACAGAGGTACGAGCAGTACTTC
CDR3 protein: CASSHHPGQRYEQYF

clone size: many
D gene: .
V gene: TRBV28
J gene: TRBJ2-7
CDR3 DNA: TGTGCCAGCAGTCCAACCCCCCCCCTGGACTCCTACGAGCAGTACTTC
CDR3 protein: CASSPTPPLDSYEQYF

clone size: many
D gene: .
V gene: TRBV4-1
J gene: TRBJ1-3
CDR3 DNA: TGCGCCAGCAGCCAAGATCTACAGTATGGAAACACCATATATTTT
CDR3 protein: CASSQDLQYGNTIYF

clone size: few
D gene: TRBD1
V gene: TRBV20-1
J gene: TRBJ2-2
CDR3 DNA: TGCAGTGCAGAGGGACAGGGATTTAACACCGGGGAGCTGTTTTTT
CDR3 protein: CSAEGQGFNTGELFF

clone size: few
D gene: TRBD1
V gene: TRBV4-3
J gene: TRBJ2-2
CDR3 DNA: TGCGCCAGCAGCCAAGCCACTATAGACAGGGGGGTCGGGGAGCTGTTTTTT
CDR3 protein: CASSQATIDRGVGELFF

clone size: many
D gene: TRBD2
V gene: TRBV6-1
J gene: TRBJ2-3
CDR3 DNA: TGTGCCACCCTAGTGAACATAGCGGGGAGCACAGATACGCAGTATTTT
CDR3 protein: CATLVNIAGSTDTQYF

clone size: many
D gene: TRBD1
V gene: TRBV19
J gene: TRBJ2-1
CDR3 DNA: TGTGCCAGCAAACCCGGGACAGCTAACTACAATGAGCAGTTCTTC
CDR3 protein: CASKPGTANYNEQFF

clone size: .
D gene: .
V gene: TRBV19
J gene: TRBJ2-2
CDR3 DNA: TGTGCCAGTAGTACTATAGGGGCCACCGGGGAGCTGTTTTTT
CDR3 protein: CASSTIGATGELFF

clone size: .
D gene: TRBD2
V gene: TRBV7-9
J gene: TRBJ2-7
CDR3 DNA: TGTGTCAGCAGCCCAACGGGGACTATCGAGCAGTACTTC
CDR3 protein: CVSSPTGTIEQYF

clone size: many
D gene: TRBD1
V gene: TRBV6-6
J gene: TRBJ2-7
CDR3 DNA: TGTGCCAGCAGACTAAACAGACAGGGCAATCACGAGCAGTACTTC
CDR3 protein: CASRLNRQGNHEQYF

clone size: many
D gene: TRBD1
V gene: TRBV14
J gene: TRBJ1-1
CDR3 DNA: TGTGCCAGCAGCCAAGGATCCCGGGACAGGGGGGCGCACACTGAAGCTTTCTTT
CDR3 protein: CASSQGSRDRGAHTEAFF

clone size: many
D gene: .
V gene: TRBV30
J gene: TRBJ1-1
CDR3 DNA: TGTGCCTGGAGTGAACAAGTAGAAGCTTTCTTT
CDR3 protein: CAWSEQVEAFF

clone size: many
D gene: .
V gene: TRBV7-2
J gene: TRBJ1-4
CDR3 DNA: TGTGCCAGCAGCATTGGCGGCCTGGGGGCGCATGAAAAACTGTTTTTT
CDR3 protein: CASSIGGLGAHEKLFF

clone size: many
D gene: .
V gene: TRBV7-9
J gene: TRBJ1-3
CDR3 DNA: TGTGCCAGCAGCTCTCCGGGCACCACCTCTGGAAACACCATATATTTT
CDR3 protein: CASSSPGTTSGNTIYF

clone size: .
D gene: TRBD2
V gene: TRBV19
J gene: TRBJ2-1
CDR3 DNA: TGTGCCAGTACCCCGTGGGGGGGGGAGACGAATGAGCAGTTCTTC
CDR3 protein: CASTPWGGETNEQFF

clone size: many
D gene: TRBD2
V gene: TRBV5-4
J gene: TRBJ2-7
CDR3 DNA: TGTGCCAGCAGCTTGGGCGGGAGGGCTTACGAGCAGTACTTC
CDR3 protein: CASSLGGRAYEQYF